Shown below are 5 T cell receptor beta chains from a single sample sequenced in a study of identical twins. TCRdb itself ran the 5' RACE reads through MiXCR, one entry per CDR3 protein. The repertoire holds 250,000 or so distinct CDR3 sequences, about 8.3% seen once, with less than 4% in the top ten. The same specimen was also included in a second study, on yellow fever vaccine responses in identical twins.

Specimen: CD8+ T cells sorted from blood. All receptors derive from a woman under 30 in good health.

This sequence joins TRBV6-5 and TRBJ2-3, with TRBD2 matching over 10 bases. Germline V gene sequence: CDR1 MNHEY, CDR2 SVGAGI. The V gene end was trimmed by 4 bases and the J gene end by 9 bases; junction bases not matched to a gene: 7. The CDR3 has 14 residues. This CDR3 reads CASSSQRGGLTQYF. CDR3 DNA sequence: TGTGCCAGCAGTTCCCAGCGGGGGGGCCTCACGCAGTATTTT.

This clonotype was detected a few times. In DNA form, the CDR3 reads TGTGCCAGCAGTTTATTAGGGAGTCGGACTGAAGCTTTCTTT. Translation gives CASSLLGSRTEAFF. The chain is built from TRBV12-3 or TRBV12-4 and TRBJ1-1; D not resolved. The CDR3 runs 14 residues. Trimming pared 2 bases from V and 5 bases from J, leaving 12 bases between.

The rearrangement uses TRBV5-1 and TRBJ2-4; 7 bases map to TRBD1. The CDR3 runs 15 residues. With 0 bases clipped from V and 6 bases from J, the junction kept 6 bases outside the gene matches. CDR1 is SGHRS, CDR2 YFSETQ, per germline. The CDR3 spells CASSLEGGYGNIQYF. CDR3 DNA sequence: TGCGCCAGCAGCTTGGAAGGGGGCTACGGAAACATTCAGTACTTC.

This clonotype appeared a few times. This sequence joins TRBV12-3 or TRBV12-4 and TRBJ2-3; D unresolved. The length of the CDR3 is 17 residues. The V and J ends lost 6 bases and 0 bases respectively, with 19 bases between them. CDR3 DNA sequence: TGTGCCAGCAGACCCCCAGTAGAGATACCTAGCACAGATACGCAGTATTTT. This encodes CASRPPVEIPSTDTQYF.

In its sample, this clonotype was seen a few times. The chain is built from TRBV6-2 or TRBV6-3 and TRBJ2-2; no definite D call. The CDR3 totals 15 residues. The ends were cut back, 4 bases at V and 3 bases at J, with 12 bases in the middle. Germline CDR1 MNHEY, CDR2 SVGEGT. The CDR3 region has the DNA TGTGCCAGCAGTTCCGCTCTCATAGACACCGGGGAGCTGTTTTTT. It encodes CASSSALIDTGELFF.